This T cell receptor (beta chain) came from a study of somatic mutations in cytotoxic T cells in rheumatoid arthritis. At the level of the study: Prior to any treatment and right after diagnosis, patient blood (about 30 ml EDTA) was drawn. Certain T-cell populations stained with V beta antibodies were FACS-sorted to nearly 100% purity, and V beta1+ cells were TCRB-sequenced.

The CDR3 consists of 15 residues. V dropped 2 bases and J dropped 5 bases, with 10 bases sitting between them. Germline assignment: CDR1 MNHEY and CDR2 SMNVEV (reference sequence). This table comes from immunoSEQ multiplex PCR, and its TCRdb copy is limited to in-frame clones, with some not included. Here the sample spans some 14,000 clones, 65% to 75% being singletons. Sequencing was performed on CD8+ T cells sorted from blood. The J gene is TRBJ1-6, the V gene TRBV27, with D uncertain. The source of this sequence is an adult with rheumatoid arthritis. The CDR3 is CASSLGLLHNSPLHF. DNA of the CDR3: TGTGCCAGCAGTTTAGGACTGCTCCATAATTCACCCCTCCACTTT.